This TCR beta chain came from a study of shared clonotypes between healthy human individuals. The V gene's germline CDR1 is MNHEY and CDR2 SMNVEV (reference sequence). CDR3 length: 13 amino acids. V lost 10 bases, J lost 0 bases, and 12 bases lay in between. This clone was counted only a few times. The antigen remains unidentified. Study-level findings and limits: Genetic and exposure-history diversity was limited by the small donor number.

Some clones are missing from TCRdb's copy, which holds only in-frame ones; the method was immunoSEQ multiplex PCR. The data contain roughly 2,300,000 clones, roughly 90% of them singletons. The sequence was collected from a young man in good health. Some clones in this sample may be carry-over from other donors' samples. Sequencing was carried out using naive CD4+ T cells from PBMCs. Subset given: CD45RA+ positively selected. The gene calls are TRBV27 and TRBJ1-1; D is unclear. The CDR3 coding sequence is TGTGCCACCGGTGGGCGAATGAACACTGAAGCTTTCTTT. It is translated as CATGGRMNTEAFF.